This TCR beta chain is from a study of cytomegalovirus exposure and HLA in healthy donors. The wider study: Earlier sequencing of about 200 million T cells yielded around 100 million unique TCR beta sequences.

Trimming stripped 5 bases from V and 5 bases from J, with 15 bases between. Germline CDR1 LNHDA, CDR2 SQIVND (reference sequence). This CDR3 is built from 14 residues. Comment on this clone: Its matching antigen is unknown.

Study-wide points: CMV serostatus alone was available as immune exposure information.

PCR involved 60 Vbeta and 13 Jbeta primers. Study processing details: Among the unique TCR beta chains that a later analysis counted, about 81 million in all, about 11 million were shared. The assay was immunoSEQ multiplex PCR, and TCRdb's table has in-frame clones only and misses some. That table furnishes V, J and clone size, whereas the DNA furnished D and trimming. Altogether about 130,000 clones are present, 70% to 80% being singletons, with the ten largest covering about 3%. The source material was PBMCs. This sequence originates from a human donor in good health. The V call is TRBV19, the J call TRBJ1-1; the D is unclear. The CDR3 nucleotides are TGTGCCAGTAGTCGCGATAGCGGGCGAACTGAAGCTTTCTTT. Encoded protein: CASSRDSGRTEAFF.